The clone carrying this T cell receptor beta chain occurred many times. The V segment lost 2 bases and the J segment 1 base; nucleotides outside the gene matches: 3. Germline V lookup: CDR1 ENHRY, CDR2 SYGVKD. This CDR3 comprises 15 residues. These data come from a study of glioma-infiltrating T cells. Using RNA template, CDR3s of TCR alpha and beta were amplified with iRepertoire arm-PCR. TCRdb passed the multiplex PCR reads through MiXCR, listing each CDR3 protein once. The table has approximately 120,000 distinct CDR3 sequences, 20% to 30% seen once. The sequenced material came from glioma tissue, nonneoplastic brain tissue, or PBMCs (not recorded which). The gene calls are TRBV10-3 and TRBJ1-1; 8 bases are shared with TRBD1. The sequence was obtained from a human donor with low-grade glioma or glioblastoma, undergoing nonglioma brain surgery, or in good health (not recorded which). CDR3 bases: TGTGCCATCAGTGAGACTGACAGGGGGAACACTGAAGCTTTCTTT. Residues: CAISETDRGNTEAFF.